Below are 3 T cell receptor beta chains sequenced from a single sample in a study of T cells after yellow fever vaccination. TCRdb re-analysed the 5' RACE reads in MiXCR, keeping a single row per CDR3 protein. This table holds about 30,000 distinct CDR3 sequences, about 4.4% found once. The input for sequencing was CD8+ T cells sorted from PBMCs, taken 5 days after the yellow fever booster vaccination. The receptors shown here come from a man under 40 who received the YFV17D yellow fever vaccine.

This clonotype was recorded many times. The gene calls are TRBV11-2 and TRBJ2-1; 9 bases align to TRBD2. Per the germline V gene, CDR1 is SGHAT and CDR2 is FQNNGV. V lost 5 bases to trimming and J lost 13 bases; unmatched junction nucleotides: 12. This CDR3 has 14 residues. This CDR3 reads CASSPWTSELAQFF. As DNA, the CDR3 is TGTGCCAGCAGCCCTTGGACTAGCGAGCTGGCTCAGTTCTTC.

This clonotype was recorded at least ten times. The rearrangement joins TRBV20-1 to TRBJ1-1; D not certain. CDR1 is DFQATT, CDR2 SNEGSKA, per germline (reference sequence). Deletions cut 6 bases from V and 4 bases from J, with 15 bases between. The CDR3 is 13 residues long. The CDR3 DNA follows: TGCAGTGCCAACTCGGAGTGGATCACTGAAGCTTTCTTT. It specifies CSANSEWITEAFF.

In this sample, this clonotype turned up many times. The J gene is TRBJ2-2, the V gene TRBV12-3 or TRBV12-4, with 14 bases that match TRBD2. Losses at the gene ends were 2 bases for V and 2 bases for J; bases not matched to a gene: 13. The CDR3 is 21 amino acids. The CDR3 coding sequence is TGTGCCAGCAGTTTATCCTTTCCGGGACTAGCGGGAGACGGTAACACCGGGGAGCTGTTTTTT. Its protein product is CASSLSFPGLAGDGNTGELFF.